Listed below are T cell receptor beta chains from one sample, sequenced in a study of a mutant IDH1 vaccine in newly diagnosed glioma. Their target antigens are unknown. Clones were sequenced by immunoSEQ multiplex PCR, and TCRdb holds only the in-frame ones, with some missing. Of about 56,000 clones in the sample, 87% were seen once. The specimen was PBMCs, collected from a glioma patient whose treatment included an IDH1 peptide vaccine. Receptor source: a man aged 40-50 years with glioma. The CDR3 runs from the conserved cysteine through the conserved F or W. Fields, in order: D gene, J gene, CDR3 length, clone size, V gene, CDR3 DNA, CDR3 protein. D genes are given only for firm matches. Not all rows give a size; the values are once, few, many and, for expanded clones, a class.

.,TRBJ2-7,12,.,TRBV5-4,TGTGCCAGCAGCTTGTGGGGGTACGAGCAGTACTTC,CASSLWGYEQYF
.,TRBJ1-5,12,.,TRBV6-1,TGTGCCAGCAGTGAAGTAAAACAGCCCCAGCATTTT,CASSEVKQPQHF
.,TRBJ1-5,11,.,TRBV12-5,TGTGCTAGTGGAGTGGCACAGCCCCAGCATTTT,CASGVAQPQHF
.,TRBJ2-2,16,.,TRBV7-8,TGTGCCAGCAGCTTAGCGAGCAGGGGCGTAACCGGGGAGCTGTTTTTT,CASSLASRGVTGELFF
TRBD1,TRBJ1-2,13,.,TRBV29-1,TGCAGCGCCACGACAGGGGCGGACTATGGCTACACCTTC,CSATTGADYGYTF
.,TRBJ2-1,13,.,TRBV5-1,TGCGCCAGCAGCTTAGGGCAGCCGGATGAGCAGTTCTTC,CASSLGQPDEQFF
.,TRBJ2-1,14,.,TRBV30,TGTGCCTGGAAGTGGGGGAGAGCTTACAATGAGCAGTTCTTC,CAWKWGRAYNEQFF
.,TRBJ1-4,13,.,TRBV19,TGTGCCAGTAGTCAACGGGAGAATGAAAAACTGTTTTTT,CASSQRENEKLFF
.,TRBJ2-7,14,.,TRBV13,TGTGCCAGCAGCTTGGACCCAGGGCGCGCCGAGCAGTACTTC,CASSLDPGRAEQYF
.,TRBJ1-2,12,.,TRBV5-4,TGTGCCAGCACCCTGGAAGGGGTAGGCTACACCTTC,CASTLEGVGYTF
.,TRBJ1-4,14,.,TRBV18,TGTGCCAGCTCACCCCAGGGGACTAATGAAAAACTGTTTTTT,CASSPQGTNEKLFF
TRBD1,TRBJ2-1,15,.,TRBV5-8,TGTGCCAGCAGCTTAGGGACAGCGTACTACAATGAGCAGTTCTTC,CASSLGTAYYNEQFF
.,TRBJ2-7,14,once,TRBV19,TGTGCCAGTAGTATAGCTCTCGGCTCCTACGAGCAGTACTTC,CASSIALGSYEQYF
TRBD2,TRBJ2-5,13,.,TRBV5-1,TGCGCCAGGGAGCGGGATCGCGGGAAGACCCAGTACTTC,CARERDRGKTQYF
TRBD2,TRBJ2-1,15,.,TRBV4-2,TGTGCCAGCAGACCCTTAGAGCGGGATGTACCTGAGCAGTTCTTC,CASRPLERDVPEQFF
.,TRBJ1-1,13,.,TRBV29-1,TGCAGCGCCAGGGTTGGTACCGGTACTGAAGCTTTCTTT,CSARVGTGTEAFF
.,TRBJ2-4,15,.,TRBV5-1,TGCGCCAGCAGCGGTAACCCTCAGGGAATCAACATTCAGTACTTC,CASSGNPQGINIQYF
TRBD1,TRBJ1-1,13,.,TRBV19,TGTGCCAGTAGTCAGGGGGTTAACACTGAAGCTTTCTTT,CASSQGVNTEAFF
.,TRBJ2-2,13,.,TRBV4-1,TGCGCCACCGGGGACACTAACACCGGGGAGCTGTTTTTT,CATGDTNTGELFF
.,TRBJ2-3,13,.,TRBV19,TGTGCCAGTAGTAGGCAGACCACAGATACGCAGTATTTT,CASSRQTTDTQYF
TRBD1,TRBJ1-3,14,.,TRBV7-2,TGTGCCAGCGCCCAGACAGGGGCTGGAAACACCATATATTTT,CASAQTGAGNTIYF
.,TRBJ1-2,13,.,TRBV7-2,TGTGCCAGCAGCTCAGGGGAGGGAAGAGGCTACACCTTC,CASSSGEGRGYTF
.,TRBJ1-1,14,.,TRBV9,TGTGCCAGCAGCGTAGACAGTCCGAACACTGAAGCTTTCTTT,CASSVDSPNTEAFF
TRBD2,TRBJ2-5,14,.,TRBV4-2,TGTGCCAGCAGCCTGGGGGGGGGAGGAGAGACCCAGTACTTC,CASSLGGGGETQYF
.,TRBJ2-3,14,.,TRBV4-3,TGCGCCAGCAGCCAAGGCGCCTTCACAGATACGCAGTATTTT,CASSQGAFTDTQYF
TRBD2,TRBJ2-7,16,.,TRBV18,TGTGCCAGCTCACCGCGGACAGACGGGAGGGGTGACGAGCAGTACTTC,CASSPRTDGRGDEQYF
.,TRBJ1-5,15,.,TRBV6-1,TGTGCCAGCAGGACCGGACGGAATAGCAATCAGCCCCAGCATTTT,CASRTGRNSNQPQHF
TRBD1,TRBJ2-7,14,.,TRBV11-2,TGTGCCAGCAGCACAAGACAGGGGGGCTACGAGCAGTACTTC,CASSTRQGGYEQYF
.,TRBJ1-2,13,.,TRBV7-9,TGTGCCAGCAGCGTGGACAGTAACTATGGCTACACCTTC,CASSVDSNYGYTF
.,TRBJ1-2,19,.,TRBV4-1,TGCGCCAGCAGCCAAGAATTGAGGTCCTCAACAATCGTACTCTATGGCTACACCTTC,CASSQELRSSTIVLYGYTF
.,TRBJ2-5,15,.,TRBV6-5,TGTGCCAGCAGTTTTTACGGGACCGGGCGGGAGACCCAGTACTTC,CASSFYGTGRETQYF
.,TRBJ2-5,11,.,TRBV7-9,TGTGCCAGCAGCGTACAAGAGACCCAGTACTTC,CASSVQETQYF
.,TRBJ2-5,13,.,TRBV11-2,TGTGCCAGCAGCTTCTCGTACCAAGAGACCCAGTACTTC,CASSFSYQETQYF
.,TRBJ1-5,11,.,TRBV19,TGTGCCAGTAGTCCCAATCAGCCCCAGCATTTT,CASSPNQPQHF
.,TRBJ1-4,11,.,TRBV29-1,TGCAGCGTGGGGGGACTGGAAAAACTGTTTTTT,CSVGGLEKLFF
.,TRBJ1-4,13,few,TRBV18,TGTGCCAGCTCACCACGGGTGGATGAAAAACTGTTTTTT,CASSPRVDEKLFF
.,TRBJ2-7,13,.,TRBV5-5,TGTGCCAGCAGCTTGGCCCTTGGGTACGAGCAGTACTTC,CASSLALGYEQYF
TRBD2,TRBJ2-5,12,.,TRBV29-1,TGCAGCGTCGGGGAGGGTTCAGAGACCCAGTACTTC,CSVGEGSETQYF
TRBD1,TRBJ2-2,15,.,TRBV6-1,TGTGCCAGCAGTGAAAGGCAGGGGGCGCGAGGGGAGCTGTTTTTT,CASSERQGARGELFF
TRBD2,TRBJ2-2,13,.,TRBV5-1,TGCGCTGCTAGCGGGTCGAACACCGGGGAGCTGTTTTTT,CAASGSNTGELFF
TRBD2,TRBJ2-7,19,.,TRBV6-1,TGTGCCAGCAGTGACAGGGGGCCGAGGACTAGCGGGAGACTCTACGAGCAGTACTTC,CASSDRGPRTSGRLYEQYF
TRBD1,TRBJ1-5,14,.,TRBV7-2,TGTGCCAGCAGCCAGTCGGCAGGGGGGCAGCCCCAGCATTTT,CASSQSAGGQPQHF
TRBD1,TRBJ1-2,14,.,TRBV4-2,TGTGCCAGCATGCGGGACAGGGGAGAGGCTGGCTACACCTTC,CASMRDRGEAGYTF
.,TRBJ2-1,13,few,TRBV7-8,TGTGCCAGCAGCTTAGCGAATCGCGATGAGCAGTTCTTC,CASSLANRDEQFF
.,TRBJ2-6,14,once,TRBV18,TGTGCCAGCTCCGAGGACTCTGGGGCCAACGTCCTGACTTTC,CASSEDSGANVLTF
.,TRBJ2-3,13,.,TRBV29-1,TGCAGCGTTGATTCAACCGACACAGATACGCAGTATTTT,CSVDSTDTDTQYF
.,TRBJ2-7,14,.,TRBV4-3,TGCGCCAGCAGCCAAGAATGGGACTCCTACGAGCAGTACTTC,CASSQEWDSYEQYF
TRBD1,TRBJ1-1,14,.,TRBV7-2,TGTGCCAGCAGCTCAGGACAGGGGGCCCCTGAAGCTTTCTTT,CASSSGQGAPEAFF
.,TRBJ1-3,17,.,TRBV15,TGTGCCACCAGCAGAGTTGGACAGCGTGCCTCTGGAAACACCATATATTTT,CATSRVGQRASGNTIYF
.,TRBJ1-5,17,.,TRBV4-1,TGCGCCAGCAGCCAAGATTCGGTTGGGAATAGCAATCAGCCCCAGCATTTT,CASSQDSVGNSNQPQHF
TRBD2,TRBJ2-3,14,.,TRBV5-1,TGCGCCAGCAGCCCTTTAGCGGGAGAGGATACGCAGTATTTT,CASSPLAGEDTQYF
TRBD2,TRBJ2-5,15,.,TRBV7-2,TGTGCCAGCAGCTTTCAAGCGGGAGCAGTAGAGACCCAGTACTTC,CASSFQAGAVETQYF
TRBD1,TRBJ1-1,14,.,TRBV5-6,TGTGCCAGCAGCCTTAACAGGGGATACACTGAAGCTTTCTTT,CASSLNRGYTEAFF
.,TRBJ2-1,14,.,TRBV2,TGTGCCCTTATCGAGGGAGTCTCCTACAATGAGCAGTTCTTC,CALIEGVSYNEQFF
.,TRBJ2-7,14,.,TRBV11-2,TGTGCCAGCAGCTTAGGTCCAAAATCCTACGAGCAGTACTTC,CASSLGPKSYEQYF